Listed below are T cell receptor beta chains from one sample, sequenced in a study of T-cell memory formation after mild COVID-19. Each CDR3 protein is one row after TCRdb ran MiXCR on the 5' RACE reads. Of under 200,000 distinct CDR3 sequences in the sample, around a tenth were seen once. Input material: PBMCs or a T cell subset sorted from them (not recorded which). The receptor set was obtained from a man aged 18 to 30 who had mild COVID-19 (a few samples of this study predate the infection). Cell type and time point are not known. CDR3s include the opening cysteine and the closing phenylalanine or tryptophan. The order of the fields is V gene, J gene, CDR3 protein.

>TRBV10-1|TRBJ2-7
CASSGPGGAGEQYF
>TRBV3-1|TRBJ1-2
CASRSSRAHGYTF
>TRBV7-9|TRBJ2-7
CASSLAVVSEQYF
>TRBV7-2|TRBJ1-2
CASSLGPRLGYGYTF
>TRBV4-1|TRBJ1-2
CASSQDLGSSPGYGYTF
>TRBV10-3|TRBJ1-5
CATRNRADQPQHF
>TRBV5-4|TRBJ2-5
CASSLERTGGTQYF
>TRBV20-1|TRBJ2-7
CSARLRNGYEQYF
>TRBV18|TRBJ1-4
CASSPGTMGEKLFF
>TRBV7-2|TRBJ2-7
CASSFGDPYEQYF
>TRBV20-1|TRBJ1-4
CSARHMQGTREKLFF
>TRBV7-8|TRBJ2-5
CASSWRRGLSQETQYF
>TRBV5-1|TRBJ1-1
CASSWGDRGPNTEAFF
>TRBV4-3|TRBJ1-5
CASSQGDSGGPQHF
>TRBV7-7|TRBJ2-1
CASSRGEGDEQFF
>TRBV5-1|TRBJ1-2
CASSLAENYGYTF
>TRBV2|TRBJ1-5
CASTGEALGLLHF
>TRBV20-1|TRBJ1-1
CSASTGYQAFF
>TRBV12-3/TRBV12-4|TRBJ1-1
CASTPGWGDTEAFF
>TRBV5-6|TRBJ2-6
CASSLGTSGANVLTF
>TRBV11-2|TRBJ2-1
CASSPTWPSSNEQFF
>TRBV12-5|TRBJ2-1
CASGPPGQGGSYNEQFF
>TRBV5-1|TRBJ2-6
CASGQEFWGANVLTF
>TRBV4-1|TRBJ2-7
CASSQEYGSYEQYF
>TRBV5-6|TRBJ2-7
CASSFGRGLEQYF
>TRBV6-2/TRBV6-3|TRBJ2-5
CASSDLAGETQYF
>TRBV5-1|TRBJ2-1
CASRRGLLDEQFF
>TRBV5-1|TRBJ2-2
CASSLWTENTGELFF
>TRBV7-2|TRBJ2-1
CASSERERRPYNEQFF
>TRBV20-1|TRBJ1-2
CSVTRPGGYGYTF
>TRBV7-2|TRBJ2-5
CASSPHLGTQYF
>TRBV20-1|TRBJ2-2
CSARDSQLGGGELFF
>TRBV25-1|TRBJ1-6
CASSEGSPLHF
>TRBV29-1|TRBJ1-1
CSVEDDRSTEAFF
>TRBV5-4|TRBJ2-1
CASSPRDREEQFF
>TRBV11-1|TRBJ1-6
CASSPGQGFFSPLHF
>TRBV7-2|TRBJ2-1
CASSRWAYEQFF
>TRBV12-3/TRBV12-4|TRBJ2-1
CASWLTGGNEQFF
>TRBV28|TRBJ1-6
CATQGQGYSPLHF
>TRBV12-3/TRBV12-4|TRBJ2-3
CASSFNGGTDTQYF
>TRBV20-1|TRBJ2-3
CSVKTTRSTDTQYF
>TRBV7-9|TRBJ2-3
CARSPGEFTDTQYF
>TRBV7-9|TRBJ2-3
CASSLSRGGVKADTQYF
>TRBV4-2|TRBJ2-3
CASRERDRATDTQYF
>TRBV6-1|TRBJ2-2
CASAGDTGELFF
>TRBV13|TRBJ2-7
CASSFNTGSYEQYF
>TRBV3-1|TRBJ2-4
CASSQGGLAEIWYF
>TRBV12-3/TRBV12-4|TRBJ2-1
CASTSTVAGGAGNEQFF
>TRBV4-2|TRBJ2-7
CASSQAGDGYEQYF
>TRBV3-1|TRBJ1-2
CASSQDAGAGYGYTF
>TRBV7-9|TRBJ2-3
CASGRTDTQYF
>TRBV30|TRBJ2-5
CAYVTGGETQYF
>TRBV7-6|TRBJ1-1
CASSPDLDRERDTEAFF
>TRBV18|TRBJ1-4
CASSPRGAEKLFF